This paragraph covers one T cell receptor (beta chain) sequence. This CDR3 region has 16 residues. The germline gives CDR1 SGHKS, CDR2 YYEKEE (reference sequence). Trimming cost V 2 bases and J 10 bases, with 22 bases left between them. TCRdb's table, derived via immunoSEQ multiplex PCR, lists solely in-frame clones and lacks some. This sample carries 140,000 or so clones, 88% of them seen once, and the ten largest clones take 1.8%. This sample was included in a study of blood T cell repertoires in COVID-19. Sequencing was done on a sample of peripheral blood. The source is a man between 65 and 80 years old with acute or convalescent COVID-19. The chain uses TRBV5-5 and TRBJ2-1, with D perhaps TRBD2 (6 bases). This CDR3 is CASSFPGRRTGGEQFF. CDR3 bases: TGTGCCAGCAGCTTCCCGGGCCGACGGACTGGAGGGGAGCAGTTCTTC.